The 9 T cell receptor beta chains below come from one sample, sequenced in a study of a mutant IDH1 vaccine in newly diagnosed glioma. Which antigens these TCRs recognize remains unknown. Assay: immunoSEQ multiplex PCR; the TCRdb copy retains only in-frame clones and omits some. Counted here are some 130,000 clones, around 80% occurring once; the ten biggest clones make up 5% to 6%. Specified time point: week 11, during vaccination. Doses consisted of 300 ug of mutant IDH1 20-mer peptide each, paired with topical imiquimod. Sequenced here: PBMCs, sampled from a glioma patient whose treatment included an IDH1 peptide vaccine. The source of these receptors is a man between 40 and 49 years old with glioma.

This clone occurred a few times. The rearrangement links TRBV7-9 to TRBJ1-6, with 7 bases fitting TRBD1. Germline V gene data show CDR1 as SEHNR and CDR2 as FQNEAQ (reference sequence). V gave up 5 bases and J gave up 1 base; unmatched junction bases: 8. The CDR3 is 17 amino acids. This CDR3 is CASSPQPTGSYNSPLHF. The CDR3 nucleotides read TGTGCCAGCAGCCCGCAACCGACAGGGTCCTATAATTCACCCCTCCACTTT.

The chain uses TRBV10-3 and TRBJ1-1; tentative D call: TRBD1 (5 bases). Germline-derived CDR1 and CDR2 are ENHRY and SYGVKD. The CDR3 is made up of 15 amino acids. Trimming took 3 bases from V and 4 from J, leaving 15 bases between them. The CDR3 coding sequence is TGTGCCATCAGTGATTCCGGGGGGTTTGGCACTGAAGCTTTCTTT. Amino acid sequence: CAISDSGGFGTEAFF.

This rearrangement joins TRBV19 to TRBJ2-5, with D possibly TRBD1 on 6 matching bases. The germline V gene encodes CDR1 LNHDA and CDR2 SQIVND (reference sequence). The CDR3 runs 15 residues. V gave up 1 base and J gave up 5 bases, with 14 bases separating them. The chain's CDR3 is CASSIGSGAGETQYF. The CDR3 nucleotides read TGTGCCAGTAGTATAGGGTCAGGGGCTGGGGAGACCCAGTACTTC.

The V gene is TRBV7-2, the J gene TRBJ2-1, with 7 bases identical to TRBD1. After removal of 5 bases from V and 6 bases from J, the junction contained 13 bases not matched to a gene. Germline V gene data show CDR1 as SGHTA and CDR2 as FQGNSA. The CDR3 totals 16 residues. CDR3 in amino acids: CASSPGLRDSSNEQFF. CDR3 nucleotide sequence: TGTGCCAGCAGCCCCGGATTGAGGGACAGCAGCAATGAGCAGTTCTTC.

The table lists this clone with a count of one. This chain links TRBV7-6 with TRBJ2-1; 10 bases are shared with TRBD2. The V segment lost 8 bases and the J segment 8 bases; nucleotides outside the gene matches: 6. The CDR3 sequence is 13 residues long. CDR1 SGHVS and CDR2 FNYEAQ come from the germline V gene. The CDR3 region is CASGAGTSDEQFF. CDR3 coding DNA: TGTGCCAGCGGGGCCGGGACTAGCGATGAGCAGTTCTTC.

The rearrangement uses TRBV6-1 and TRBJ1-6; 9 nucleotides match TRBD1. Germline-derived CDR1 and CDR2 are MNHNS and SASEGT. This CDR3 is 14 amino acids long. With 4 bases clipped from V and 5 bases from J, the junction kept 0 bases outside the gene matches. In nucleotides, the CDR3 is TGTGCCAGCAGTGGACAGGGGGATAATTCACCCCTCCACTTT. Its translation is CASSGQGDNSPLHF.

The J gene is TRBJ1-1, the V gene TRBV19; 8 nucleotides agree with TRBD1. The CDR3 has 15 amino acids. V lost 2 bases and J lost 4; bases outside the gene matches: 6. Germline V gives CDR1 LNHDA, CDR2 SQIVND (reference sequence). In DNA form, the CDR3 reads TGTGCCAGTAGTATAATCAGGGGGCGCGGCACTGAAGCTTTCTTT. Protein product: CASSIIRGRGTEAFF.

The chain carries TRBV4-3 and TRBJ1-4; D is possibly TRBD1 (6 bases). V lost 0 bases to trimming and J lost 8 bases, with 16 bases between them. Germline V lookup: CDR1 LGHNA, CDR2 YSLEER. The CDR3 contains 16 residues. The CDR3 is CASSQDEAGAGEKLFF. The CDR3 DNA reads TGCGCCAGCAGCCAAGATGAGGCAGGGGCGGGGGAAAAACTGTTTTTT.

This sequence joins TRBV30 and TRBJ2-7; tentative D call: TRBD2 (6 bases). Trimming pared 4 bases from V and 6 bases from J, leaving 13 bases between. The CDR3 has 12 amino acids. The germline V gene has CDR1 GTSNPN and CDR2 SVGIG (reference sequence). This CDR3 reads CAWTPGVGEQYF. The CDR3, as DNA: TGTGCCTGGACCCCGGGGGTGGGCGAGCAGTACTTC.